Listed below are T cell receptor beta chains from one sample, sequenced in a study of T cell responses to AZD1222 COVID-19 vaccine. Method: immunoSEQ multiplex PCR; TCRdb's copy keeps in-frame clones and lacks some. The profile shows roughly 150,000 clones, roughly 92% of them singletons. Sequencing was performed on peripheral blood, taken 28 days after the second AZD1222 dose. These receptors all stem from an adult who received the AZD1222 COVID-19 vaccine. Each CDR3 is given with its conserved first and last residue. The D gene is left open where the match is weak. The listing skips clone size in some rows; elsewhere it reads once, few, many or a size class.

CDR3	DNA	D	V	J	size
CSASRLAGQTDTQYF	TGCAGTGCTAGTCGACTAGCGGGACAGACAGATACGCAGTATTTT	TRBD2	TRBV20-1	TRBJ2-3	NA
CASSESAPTRQETQYF	TGTGCCAGCAGTGAATCTGCTCCAACGAGACAAGAGACCCAGTACTTC	NA	TRBV25-1	TRBJ2-5	NA
CSAGGAREKLFF	TGCAGCGCTGGAGGGGCGCGGGAAAAACTGTTTTTT	NA	TRBV29-1	TRBJ1-4	NA
CASSPGDTEAFF	TGTGCCAGCAGCCCCGGGGACACTGAAGCTTTCTTT	NA	TRBV27	TRBJ1-1	NA
CASSTDGPNTEAFF	TGCGCCAGCAGCACGGACGGACCGAACACTGAAGCTTTCTTT	NA	TRBV5-1	TRBJ1-1	NA
CASSRKQGSNEKLFF	TGTGCCAGTAGCCGAAAACAGGGGTCTAATGAAAAACTGTTTTTT	TRBD1	TRBV19	TRBJ1-4	NA
CASSPLRGSIFYGYTF	TGTGCCAGCAGCCCCCTCCGGGGGTCGATCTTCTATGGCTACACCTTC	NA	TRBV7-8	TRBJ1-2	NA
CASSKGRSRNTEAFF	TGTGCCAGTAGTAAAGGACGTTCACGTAACACTGAAGCTTTCTTT	NA	TRBV19	TRBJ1-1	once
CASSPGGTDTQYF	TGCGCCAGCAGCCCCGGGGGAACAGATACGCAGTATTTT	NA	TRBV5-1	TRBJ2-3	NA
CASSLGTGHYSGNTIYF	TGTGCCAGCAGCTTGGGCACAGGCCACTACTCTGGAAACACCATATATTTT	NA	TRBV5-6	TRBJ1-3	NA
CASRWEGRANEKLFF	TGTGCCAGCAGATGGGAGGGGAGGGCTAATGAAAAACTGTTTTTT	NA	TRBV7-2	TRBJ1-4	NA
CASSGLDNEQFF	TGTGCCAGCAGCGGGTTGGACAATGAGCAGTTCTTC	NA	TRBV7-2	TRBJ2-1	NA
CASSPQKNTEAFF	TGTGCCAGCTCACCGCAGAAAAACACTGAAGCTTTCTTT	NA	TRBV18	TRBJ1-1	NA
CASRGGALSSYNSPLHF	TGTGCCAGCAGGGGTGGGGCATTGAGCTCCTATAATTCACCCCTCCACTTT	NA	TRBV28	TRBJ1-6	NA
CASSLIQNSNQPQHF	TGTGCCAGCAGTTTAATTCAAAATAGCAATCAGCCCCAGCATTTT	NA	TRBV27	TRBJ1-5	NA
CASSPNWDGYTF	TGTGCCAGCTCCCCTAATTGGGATGGCTACACCTTC	NA	TRBV18	TRBJ1-2	NA
CASGFTGVQMNTEAFF	TGTGCTAGTGGTTTCACAGGGGTGCAAATGAACACTGAAGCTTTCTTT	TRBD1	TRBV12-5	TRBJ1-1	NA
CATSERGQGFSGYTF	TGTGCCACCAGTGAACGAGGACAGGGTTTTTCAGGCTACACCTTC	TRBD1	TRBV24-1	TRBJ1-2	NA
CASSHRQREEKLFF	TGTGCCAGCAGCCACCGACAGCGAGAGGAAAAACTGTTTTTT	NA	TRBV3-1/TRBV3-2	TRBJ1-4	NA
CASRPGLGYEQYF	TGTGCCAGCAGACCGGGACTAGGCTACGAGCAGTACTTC	TRBD2	TRBV7-9	TRBJ2-7	NA
CASSSYGTYGYTF	TGCGCCAGCAGCTCCTACGGCACGTATGGCTACACCTTC	NA	TRBV5-1	TRBJ1-2	NA
CASSYGQGRAEAFF	TGTGCCAGCAGCTATGGACAGGGGAGGGCTGAAGCTTTCTTT	TRBD1	TRBV7-2	TRBJ1-1	once
CASNRPSESNQPQHF	TGTGCCAGCAATAGGCCTTCGGAAAGCAATCAGCCCCAGCATTTT	NA	TRBV6-5	TRBJ1-5	NA
CASSMLGLSTQYF	TGTGCCAGTAGTATGTTGGGTCTCAGCACGCAGTATTTT	NA	TRBV19	TRBJ2-3	NA
CASSWSGIRSYNEQFF	TGTGCCAGCAGCTGGAGCGGGATACGCTCCTACAATGAGCAGTTCTTC	TRBD2	TRBV7-2	TRBJ2-1	NA
CATSGNGQGVHQPQHF	TGTGCCACCAGTGGTAATGGACAGGGGGTGCATCAGCCCCAGCATTTT	TRBD1	TRBV24-1	TRBJ1-5	NA
CASSLRVHTEAFF	TGTGCCAGCAGTTTACGCGTACACACTGAAGCTTTCTTT	NA	TRBV27	TRBJ1-1	NA
CASSYSGEAFF	TGTGCCAGCAGTTACAGTGGGGAGGCTTTCTTT	NA	TRBV6-6	TRBJ1-1	once
CASSPPGQGQETQYF	TGTGCCAGCAGTCCTCCGGGACAGGGGCAAGAGACCCAGTACTTC	TRBD1	TRBV28	TRBJ2-5	NA
CASSQEWGGQETQYF	TGTGCCAGCAGCCAAGAGTGGGGGGGGCAAGAGACCCAGTACTTC	TRBD2	TRBV4-2	TRBJ2-5	NA
CATSRVGISTDTQYF	TGTGCCACCAGCAGAGTTGGGATATCCACAGATACGCAGTATTTT	NA	TRBV15	TRBJ2-3	NA